These 16 T cell receptor beta chains originate from one sample sequenced in a study of memory CD4+ T cells and cytomegalovirus serostatus. The sort gate was single viable CD3+CD4+CD8-CD45RO+ cells for memory CD4+ T cells. Method: immunoSEQ multiplex PCR; TCRdb's copy keeps in-frame clones and lacks some. The table records approximately 53,000 clones, about 78% of them present only once. Input material: memory CD4+ T cells from blood. These receptor sequences come from an adult in good health and CMV-seronegative.

The gene calls are TRBV29-1 and TRBJ2-5; D is unresolved. CDR1 and CDR2 from the germline V gene are SQVTM and ANQGSEA. Trimming removed 0 bases from V and 1 base from J, with 6 bases in between. The CDR3 covers 13 residues. CDR3 sequence reads: CSVEEITQETQYF. CDR3 in DNA: TGCAGCGTTGAAGAAATCACCCAAGAGACCCAGTACTTC.

The chain couples TRBV10-3 to TRBJ1-2, with D maybe TRBD1 (5 bases). CDR1 and CDR2 (germline): ENHRY, SYGVKD. CDR3 length equals 12 residues. V lost 7 bases to trimming and J lost 9 bases, with 15 bases between them. CDR3 sequence: CAITWDGISYTF. The CDR3 bases are TGTGCCATCACCTGGGACGGTATAAGCTACACCTTC.

This clone was recorded a few times. The CDR3 spells CASSDVRGYTF. CDR3 sequence (DNA): TGTGCCAGCAGTGATGTGAGAGGCTACACCTTC. The chain joins TRBV2 to TRBJ1-2; no firm D call. The germline CDR1 and CDR2 sequences are SNHLY and FYNNEI. This CDR3 spans 11 amino acids. With 3 bases removed from V and 8 bases from J, the gap between germline ends came to 7 bases.

The chain is built from TRBV5-6 and TRBJ2-7; D is uncertain. Trimming took 1 base from V and 1 from J, leaving 9 bases between them. The CDR3 consists of 14 residues. CDR1 and CDR2 from the germline V gene are SGHDT and YYEEEE. The CDR3 region is CASSLRWTSYEQYF. The CDR3 bases are TGTGCCAGCAGCTTGCGTTGGACGTCCTACGAGCAGTACTTC.

This clone was observed a handful of times. The chain combines TRBV5-1 with TRBJ1-5, with no clear D. Germline V gene lookup returns CDR1 SGHRS and CDR2 YFSETQ. CDR3 length: 13 residues. Trimming stripped 0 bases from V and 4 bases from J, with 5 bases between. The DNA for the CDR3 is TGCGCCAGCAGCTTGGCAGAGAATCAGCCCCAGCATTTT. Amino acid sequence: CASSLAENQPQHF.

For the CDR3, the DNA is TGTGCCAGCAGCTTGGCCGCGGGGAACTACGAGCAGTACTTC. As protein: CASSLAAGNYEQYF. The chain couples TRBV7-2 to TRBJ2-7, with a tentative D call TRBD2 (6 bases). V lost 3 bases and J 3 bases, leaving 12 bases between the germline ends. This CDR3 region has 14 residues. Germline CDR1 and CDR2: SGHTA and FQGNSA.

The chain employs TRBV2 and TRBJ1-5; D gene unclear. The CDR3 totals 13 residues. In germline, CDR1 is SNHLY, CDR2 FYNNEI. V lost 7 bases, J lost 1 base, and 8 bases lay in between. CDR3 DNA: TGTGCCAGCAAGCAGGACAGCAATCAGCCCCAGCATTTT. As protein: CASKQDSNQPQHF.

This clone was detected only a few times. The rearrangement joins TRBV28 to TRBJ1-5; the D gene is possibly TRBD1 (5 bases). The germline CDR1 and CDR2 sequences are MDHEN and SYDVKM. The CDR3 totals 12 residues. Between the trimmed V and J ends, which lost 6 bases and 11 bases, there was a span of 14 bases. The CDR3 loop is CASSTSVRAQHF. The CDR3 DNA sequence: TGTGCCAGCAGCACCAGCGTCAGGGCCCAGCATTTT.

The chain uses TRBV27 and TRBJ1-2; D remains unclear. With 5 bases removed from V and 2 bases from J, the gap between germline ends came to 15 bases. Germline values: CDR1 MNHEY, CDR2 SMNVEV (reference sequence). The CDR3 contains 15 residues. The CDR3 nucleotides are TGTGCCAGCAGTCCAAAGTCGGGGAGGAACTATGGCTACACCTTC. Translated, it gives CASSPKSGRNYGYTF.

The J gene is TRBJ1-5, the V gene TRBV19, with 8 bases identical to TRBD1. Germline assignment: CDR1 LNHDA and CDR2 SQIVND (reference sequence). The CDR3 contains 15 residues. With V trimmed by 4 bases and J by 5 bases, 7 bases remained unmatched. CDR3 nucleotides: TGTGCCAGTAGTACGCAGGGGGCCCGGGATCAGCCCCAGCATTTT. It yields the protein CASSTQGARDQPQHF. The full variable domain, its missing parts supplied by reference TRBV19 and TRBJ1-5, is DGGITQSPKYLFRKEGQNVTLSCEQNLNHDAMYWYRQDPGQGLRLIYYSQIVNDFQKGDIAEGYSVSREKKESFPLTVTSAQKNPTAFYLCASSTQGARDQPQHFGDGTRLSIL.

The chain carries TRBV2 and TRBJ2-1, with TRBD2 as a possible D gene (6 bases). Deletions cut 10 bases from V and 4 bases from J, with 11 bases between. CDR1 and CDR2 (germline): SNHLY, FYNNEI. CDR3 size: 12 residues. Here the CDR3 reads CAIKRVYNEQFF. In DNA form, the CDR3 reads TGTGCCATCAAGCGGGTATACAATGAGCAGTTCTTC.

The chain has TRBV27 and TRBJ1-1; no definite D call. The CDR3 totals 15 residues. V lost 2 bases and J 3 bases, leaving 13 bases between the germline ends. The germline CDR1 and CDR2 sequences are MNHEY and SMNVEV (reference sequence). CDR3 DNA: TGTGCCAGCAGTTTACTTCCCGTCTCCCACACTGAAGCTTTCTTT. Translating it yields CASSLLPVSHTEAFF.

The chain joins TRBV6-5 to TRBJ2-7; D remains ambiguous. The germline V and J ends were trimmed by 0 bases and 0 bases, with 9 bases remaining between them. CDR1 and CDR2 (germline): MNHEY, SVGAGI. CDR3 length: 15 residues. CDR3 region: CASSYSRAISYEQYF. CDR3 sequence (DNA): TGTGCCAGCAGTTACTCACGGGCAATCTCCTACGAGCAGTACTTC.

This clone occurred a few times. This chain's CDR3 is CASSVDLALSYNEQFF. The CDR3, as DNA: TGTGCCAGCAGCGTAGATCTAGCGCTCTCCTACAATGAGCAGTTCTTC. The chain combines TRBV9 with TRBJ2-1; D possibly corresponds to TRBD2 (6 bases). Germline CDR1 reads SGDLS; CDR2 reads YYNGEE. The CDR3 loop spans 16 amino acids. With 0 bases removed from V and 0 bases from J, the gap between germline ends came to 10 bases. The variable domain in full, with the rest retrieved from reference TRBV9 and TRBJ2-1, is DSGVTQTPKHLITATGQRVTLRCSPRSGDLSVYWYQQSLDQGLQFLIQYYNGEERAKGNILERFSAQQFPDLHSELNLSSLELGDSALYFCASSVDLALSYNEQFFGPGTRLTVL.

CDR3 in amino acids: CASSLGPRNNEQFF. The CDR3 DNA follows: TGTGCCAGCAGCTTGGGTCCCCGTAACAATGAGCAGTTCTTC. J is TRBJ2-1 and V is TRBV7-3; D unresolved. The CDR3 contains 14 residues. V lost 3 bases and J 5 bases, leaving 11 bases between the germline ends. The V gene's germline CDR1 is SGHTA and CDR2 FQGTGA.

The chain has TRBV10-2 and TRBJ2-5, with unresolved D. The CDR3 is made up of 12 amino acids. Trimming pared 0 bases from V and 4 bases from J, leaving 3 bases between. CDR1 WSHSY and CDR2 SAAADI come from the germline V gene. CDR3 loop: CASSESRETQYF. The CDR3 region has the DNA TGCGCCAGCAGTGAGTCGAGAGAGACCCAGTACTTC.